Listed here are 31 T cell receptor beta chains from one sample, sequenced in a study of cytomegalovirus exposure and HLA in healthy donors. PCR involved 60 Vbeta and 13 Jbeta primers. Clones were sequenced by immunoSEQ multiplex PCR, and TCRdb holds only the in-frame ones, with some missing. The top ten hold around 9.9% of the sample, which has over 95,000 clones, over 75% seen once. The source material was PBMCs. The receptors derive from a man between 40 and 49 years old in good health and CMV-seropositive.

A few counts support this clone. The chain joins TRBV6-5 to TRBJ2-7, with TRBD1 matching 9 bases. The CDR3 is 15 residues long. In germline, CDR1 is MNHEY, CDR2 SVGAGI. Trimming took 4 bases from V and 2 from J; bases not matched to a gene: 6. The CDR3 loop is CASSSLTGGPYEQYF. CDR3 DNA: TGTGCCAGCAGTTCCCTTACAGGGGGCCCCTACGAGCAGTACTTC.

The CDR3 region has the DNA TGTGCCAGCAGCGTAGCCCCAGGAACGTCCGGGGAGCTGTTTTTT. Protein product: CASSVAPGTSGELFF. This chain connects TRBV9 to TRBJ2-2; D gene ambiguous. The CDR3 covers 15 residues. V shed 0 bases and J shed 6 bases, with 12 bases lying between them. Germline CDR1 SGDLS, CDR2 YYNGEE.

V is TRBV2 and J is TRBJ2-3, with 12 bases matching TRBD2. CDR1 is SNHLY, CDR2 FYNNEI, per germline. The ends lost 5 bases at V and 5 bases at J; junction bases unmatched: 5. CDR3 length: 15 residues. The CDR3 region is CASSLAGGPEDTQYF. The CDR3 DNA follows: TGTGCCAGCAGTCTAGCGGGGGGGCCTGAAGATACGCAGTATTTT.

The sample holds one count of this clone. The chain combines TRBV5-1 with TRBJ1-3, with 7 bases matching TRBD1. CDR3 length: 13 residues. Germline CDR1 and CDR2: SGHRS and YFSETQ. J was trimmed by 2 bases and V by 7 bases; bases with no gene match: 3. This CDR3 reads CASRRGAGNTIYF. The DNA of the CDR3 is TGCGCCAGCCGCAGGGGGGCTGGAAACACCATATATTTT.

This clone has only a few counts. The chain links TRBV7-8 to TRBJ1-1; D is possibly TRBD1 (6 bases). This CDR3 is 14 amino acids long. V dropped 7 bases and J dropped 6 bases, with 18 bases sitting between them. In germline, CDR1 is SGHVS, CDR2 FQNEAQ. CDR3 nucleotide sequence: TGTGCCAGCACCAAAGGGGTGGGGGCCGCTGAAGCTTTCTTT. Translation gives CASTKGVGAAEAFF. The full variable domain, its missing parts supplied by reference TRBV7-8 and TRBJ1-1, is GAGVSQSPRYKVAKRGQDVALRCDPISGHVSLFWYQQALGQGPEFLTYFQNEAQLDKSGLPSDRFFAERPEGSVSTLKIQRTQQEDSAVYLCASTKGVGAAEAFFGQGTRLTVV.

V is TRBV5-8 and J is TRBJ2-5, with a possible D match to TRBD2 (6 bases). V lost 4 bases to trimming and J lost 4 bases, with 11 bases between them. Per germline, CDR1 SGHTS and CDR2 YDEGEE. This CDR3 has 13 residues. CDR3 in DNA: TGTGCCAGCAGCACCGGGCGGGGAGAGACCCAGTACTTC. Translated, it gives CASSTGRGETQYF.

The chain has TRBV6-5 and TRBJ1-5; 10 positions agree with TRBD1. Germline CDR1 reads MNHEY; CDR2 reads SVGAGI. With 10 bases clipped from V and 6 bases from J, the junction kept 12 bases outside the gene matches. The CDR3 consists of 15 residues. CDR3 sequence (DNA): TGTGCCACCGGACGGGACAGGGGATCAAGTCAGCCCCAGCATTTT. It codes for CATGRDRGSSQPQHF.

This sequence joins TRBV4-3 and TRBJ2-1; the D gene is possibly TRBD1 (6 bases). The V end was cut by 3 bases, the J end by 4 bases, with 13 bases between. Germline V gene lookup returns CDR1 LGHNA and CDR2 YSLEER. This CDR3 is 15 amino acids long. The DNA of the CDR3 is TGCGCCAGCAGCCAGGGGGCCGGGTCATACAATGAGCAGTTCTTC. Its translation: CASSQGAGSYNEQFF.

The chain's CDR3 is CASSGLAGTSYEQYF. For the CDR3, the DNA is TGCGCCAGCAGTGGTCTAGCGGGGACCTCCTACGAGCAGTACTTC. This rearrangement joins TRBV5-1 to TRBJ2-7, with TRBD2 matching over 9 bases. This CDR3 contains 15 residues. Germline trimming cut 5 bases from V and 0 bases from J; bases unmatched to any gene: 6. Germline CDR1 and CDR2: SGHRS and YFSETQ.

This sequence joins TRBV11-3 and TRBJ2-1, with D perhaps matching TRBD1 (6 bases). Germline values: CDR1 SGHNT, CDR2 YENEEA. The V end lost 4 bases, the J end lost 0 bases, and 13 bases lay between the germline ends. The CDR3 length is 16 residues. The CDR3 nucleotides read TGTGCCAGCAGCTCCAGGGGATCTCGCTCCTACAATGAGCAGTTCTTC. It yields the protein CASSSRGSRSYNEQFF.

This clone has only one observation. The V call is TRBV7-2, the J call TRBJ2-7; D might be TRBD1 (6 bases). Trimming cost V 5 bases and J 2 bases, with 13 bases left between them. Germline CDR1 reads SGHTA; CDR2 reads FQGNSA. CDR3 length: 14 amino acids. In nucleotides, the CDR3 is TGTGCCAGCAGCACACAGGGACACCCCTACGAGCAGTACTTC. This translates into CASSTQGHPYEQYF.

The chain links TRBV7-9 to TRBJ2-2; 11 bases map to TRBD1. Trimming took 5 bases from V and 7 from J; bases not matched to a gene: 9. From germline, CDR1 is SEHNR and CDR2 FQNEAQ (reference sequence). This CDR3 comprises 16 residues. The CDR3 loop is CASSQLRDRGDGELFF. The CDR3 coding sequence is TGTGCCAGCAGCCAACTCCGGGACAGGGGGGACGGGGAGCTGTTTTTT. Drawing the rest from reference TRBV7-9 and TRBJ2-2, the complete variable domain is DTGVSQNPRHKITKRGQNVTFRCDPISEHNRLYWYRQTLGQGPEFLTYFQNEAQLEKSRLLSDRFSAERPKGSFSTLEIQRTEQGDSAMYLCASSQLRDRGDGELFFGEGSRLTVL.

This rearrangement joins TRBV5-6 to TRBJ1-2; D is undetermined. V lost 4 bases, J lost 8 bases, and 15 bases lay in between. Germline V gene sequence: CDR1 SGHDT, CDR2 YYEEEE. There are 13 residues in the CDR3. Here the CDR3 reads CASSPLSGWGYTF. The CDR3 bases are TGTGCCAGCAGCCCGCTCAGTGGTTGGGGCTACACCTTC.

The V call is TRBV6-1, the J call TRBJ2-7, with 10 bases matching TRBD1. The CDR3 length is 15 residues. Germline lookup yields CDR1 MNHNS and CDR2 SASEGT. Trimming cost V 2 bases and J 3 bases; bases outside gene matches: 4. CDR3 residues: CASSEWTGGLYEQYF. The CDR3 coding sequence is TGTGCCAGCAGTGAATGGACAGGGGGTCTCTACGAGCAGTACTTC.

V gene TRBV11-2 combines with J gene TRBJ2-5; 9 nucleotides line up with TRBD1. There are 13 residues in the CDR3. Germline CDR1 SGHAT, CDR2 FQNNGV. With 5 bases clipped from V and 11 bases from J, the junction kept 9 bases outside the gene matches. CDR3 DNA: TGTGCCAGCAGCCGGGACAGGGATATGGAGCAGTACTTC. Translated, it gives CASSRDRDMEQYF. Variable domain in full (rest from reference TRBV11-2 and TRBJ2-5): EAGVAQSPRYKIIEKRQSVAFWCNPISGHATLYWYQQILGQGPKLLIQFQNNGVVDDSQLPKDRFSAERLKGVDSTLKIQPAKLEDSAVYLCASSRDRDMEQYFGPGTRLLVL.

The chain has TRBV5-1 and TRBJ1-6; the D gene is possibly TRBD1 (6 bases). The CDR3 extends over 14 amino acids. V lost 0 bases, J lost 7 bases, and 8 bases lay in between. The V gene's germline CDR1 is SGHRS and CDR2 YFSETQ. CDR3 coding DNA: TGCGCCAGCAGCTTGGATGGACAGAATTCACCCCTCCACTTT. Translated: CASSLDGQNSPLHF.

This clone has only one observation. The chain links TRBV18 to TRBJ2-3; D ambiguous. There are 11 residues in the CDR3. From germline, CDR1 is KGHSH and CDR2 LQKENI. Trimming pared 4 bases from V and 6 bases from J, leaving 5 bases between. DNA for the CDR3: TGTGCCAGCTCACTGTCGGATACGCAGTATTTT. Amino acids: CASSLSDTQYF.

V and J are TRBV2 and TRBJ2-1; 8 bases are shared with TRBD1. Germline trimming cut 7 bases from V and 16 bases from J; bases unmatched to any gene: 9. This CDR3 spans 11 amino acids. CDR1 and CDR2 (germline): SNHLY, FYNNEI. The CDR3 loop is CASNRDRHFFF. The CDR3 bases are TGTGCCAGCAACCGGGACAGGCATTTTTTCTTC.

The DNA of the CDR3 is TGTGCCAGCAAACAAAACGGGGAAAAACTGTTTTTT. It is translated as CASKQNGEKLFF. The V and J genes are TRBV6-6 and TRBJ1-4; D remains unclear. The germline gives CDR1 MNHNY, CDR2 SVGAGI (reference sequence). V lost 7 bases, J lost 8 bases, and 11 bases lay in between. This CDR3 has 12 amino acids.

The J gene is TRBJ2-5, the V gene TRBV19; possible D gene TRBD2, 5 bases. CDR3 length: 18 residues. The V end lost 3 bases, the J end lost 1 base, and 21 bases lay between the germline ends. The germline V gene encodes CDR1 LNHDA and CDR2 SQIVND (reference sequence). The CDR3 DNA sequence: TGTGCCAGTAGTATCGACGGGGTCGTACCTTTATCCCAAGAGACCCAGTACTTC. Translating it yields CASSIDGVVPLSQETQYF. The variable domain in full, completed from reference TRBV19 and TRBJ2-5, reads DGGITQSPKYLFRKEGQNVTLSCEQNLNHDAMYWYRQDPGQGLRLIYYSQIVNDFQKGDIAEGYSVSREKKESFPLTVTSAQKNPTAFYLCASSIDGVVPLSQETQYFGPGTRLLVL.

The chain recombines TRBV10-3 with TRBJ2-3, with 15 bases aligning to TRBD2. The CDR3 is made up of 14 amino acids. With V trimmed by 10 bases and J by 5 bases, 4 bases remained unmatched. From germline, CDR1 is ENHRY and CDR2 SYGVKD. CDR3 in DNA: TGTGCCACTGGACTAGCGGGGGGGCGAGATACGCAGTATTTT. This encodes CATGLAGGRDTQYF.

The chain has TRBV27 and TRBJ2-7; TRBD1 is a possible D gene (6 bases). CDR1 and CDR2 (germline): MNHEY, SMNVEV (reference sequence). V lost 0 bases and J lost 5, with 14 bases in between. The CDR3 covers 15 residues. CDR3 bases: TGTGCCAGCAGTTTATCCGTACAGGGTAGGAACGAGCAGTACTTC. Its translation: CASSLSVQGRNEQYF.

The count of this clone is one. The J gene is TRBJ1-2, the V gene TRBV28; D might be TRBD1 (6 bases). The CDR3 has 14 residues. Germline CDR1 is MDHEN and CDR2 is SYDVKM. Trimming took 8 bases from V and 4 from J, leaving 17 bases between them. The CDR3 nucleotides are TGTGCCAGCTGGGGCACGCAGGGGTTCTATGGCTACACCTTC. It yields the protein CASWGTQGFYGYTF.

This clone was counted a few times. The V and J genes are TRBV7-9 and TRBJ2-7; 8 bases agree with TRBD1. CDR1 and CDR2 from the germline V gene are SEHNR and FQNEAQ (reference sequence). Trimming removed 6 bases from V and 6 bases from J; junction bases left unmatched: 10. CDR3 length equals 14 residues. The CDR3 here is CASRYSGQGPEQYF. Written as DNA, the CDR3 is TGTGCCAGCAGATACAGCGGACAGGGTCCCGAGCAGTACTTC.

The chain joins TRBV4-1 to TRBJ2-5, with TRBD2 matching over 11 bases. The tail of the sequence fits TRBJ2-7 better, so the J call may be wrong. The V gene's germline CDR1 is MGHRA and CDR2 YSYEKL. CDR3 length: 17 residues. CDR3 residues: CASSRRVTSGDTYEQYF. CDR3 bases: TGCGCCAGCAGCCGCCGGGTGACTAGCGGGGATACCTACGAGCAGTACTTC.

The chain is built from TRBV29-1 and TRBJ2-2; TRBD1 matches at 8 bases. Germline CDR1 and CDR2: SQVTM and ANQGSEA. This CDR3 comprises 14 residues. V trimming: 5 bases; J trimming: 7 bases; junction bases outside the gene matches: 9. CDR3 nucleotide sequence: TGCAGCGTTAGACGGACAGGGCAATACGGGGAGCTGTTTTTT. Translation gives CSVRRTGQYGELFF.

The chain is built from TRBV4-1 and TRBJ2-7, with 9 nucleotides matching TRBD1. V was clipped by 2 bases and J by 5 bases; unmatched bases: 10. The CDR3 consists of 16 residues. Per germline, CDR1 MGHRA and CDR2 YSYEKL. CDR3 bases: TGCGCCAGCAGCCAAATACACGGACAGGGGCTGGACGAGCAGTACTTC. This encodes CASSQIHGQGLDEQYF.

In its sample, this clone was seen once. J is TRBJ1-2 and V is TRBV7-9, with 7 bases aligning to TRBD1. CDR1 and CDR2 (germline): SEHNR, FQNEAQ (reference sequence). The CDR3 covers 14 residues. The V and J ends lost 3 bases and 2 bases, in that order; junction bases with no gene match: 3. CDR3 DNA sequence: TGTGCCAGCAGCTTGGAGGGACAGAACTATGGCTACACCTTC. This translates into CASSLEGQNYGYTF.

J is TRBJ1-4 and V is TRBV15; 11 nucleotides line up with TRBD1. Per germline, CDR1 LNHNV and CDR2 YYDKDF (reference sequence). Trimming cost V 5 bases and J 0 bases; bases outside gene matches: 2. The CDR3 extends over 16 amino acids. The CDR3 region is CATSRDRGTTNEKLFF. The CDR3 region has the DNA TGTGCCACCAGCCGGGACAGGGGGACAACTAATGAAAAACTGTTTTTT.

By share, this clone ranks as large (0.1 to 1%). This chain uses TRBV4-3 with TRBJ2-6; maybe TRBD1 (6 bases). CDR1 is LGHNA, CDR2 YSLEER, per germline. V lost 0 bases and J 2 bases, leaving 8 bases between the germline ends. The CDR3 contains 16 residues. CDR3 residues: CASSQDGTTGANVLTF. DNA for the CDR3: TGCGCCAGCAGCCAAGATGGGACAACTGGGGCCAACGTCCTGACTTTC.

V is TRBV5-6 and J is TRBJ1-1, with D uncertain. Trimming cost V 4 bases and J 4 bases, with 17 bases left between them. The CDR3 spans 15 residues. Germline V lookup: CDR1 SGHDT, CDR2 YYEEEE. This CDR3 reads CASSVRRGVGTEAFF. In nucleotides, the CDR3 is TGTGCCAGCAGCGTCAGACGGGGAGTTGGCACTGAAGCTTTCTTT.